The 5 T cell receptor beta chains in this list originate from one sample, sequenced in a study of T cells in Graves' hyperthyroidism and ophthalmopathy. Amplification targeted TCR beta CDR3 regions from RNA transcripts. The study used the HTBI primer set for a first-round RT-PCR of the TCR CDR3. TCRdb independently ran MiXCR on the multiplex PCR reads; one entry per CDR3 protein. The data contain about 360,000 distinct CDR3 sequences, over 10% of them singletons. Sequences were obtained from blood. All receptors come from a young woman with Graves' hyperthyroidism.

This clonotype appeared many times. The genes are TRBV30 and TRBJ2-5; TRBD1 agrees at 7 bases. With 4 bases clipped from V and 3 bases from J, the junction kept 8 bases outside the gene matches. Germline V gene sequence: CDR1 GTSNPN, CDR2 SVGIG (reference sequence). The CDR3 spans 14 residues. The CDR3: CAWNHGTAEETQYF. The DNA of the CDR3 is TGTGCCTGGAACCACGGGACAGCTGAAGAGACCCAGTACTTC.

The table lists this clonotype with many counts. The chain combines TRBV29-1 with TRBJ2-3; D may be TRBD1 (5 bases). Germline V lookup: CDR1 SQVTM, CDR2 ANQGSEA. The CDR3 covers 14 residues. With 4 bases removed from V and 2 bases from J, the gap between germline ends came to 13 bases. CDR3 in amino acids: CSVGRVLLTDTQYF. The CDR3 DNA follows: TGCAGCGTTGGCAGGGTTCTCCTCACAGATACGCAGTATTTT.

This clonotype has a count of ten or more. The V gene is TRBV3-1, the J gene TRBJ2-1; D is unresolved. The germline gives CDR1 LGHDT, CDR2 YNNKEL (reference sequence). Trimming removed 0 bases from V and 5 bases from J, with 14 bases in between. The CDR3 has 16 residues. The CDR3 sequence: CASSQDLTQLNNEQFF. The DNA of the CDR3 is TGTGCCAGCAGCCAAGATTTAACACAGTTAAACAATGAGCAGTTCTTC.

At least ten counts were recorded for this clonotype. V gene TRBV28 combines with J gene TRBJ2-5, with D tentatively TRBD1 or TRBD2 (5 bases each). Germline V gene sequence: CDR1 MDHEN, CDR2 SYDVKM. This CDR3 is built from 15 residues. Deletions cut 6 bases from V and 1 base from J, with 15 bases between. The CDR3 DNA follows: TGTGCCAGCAGCGGACCACGGGGCCTCCAAGAGACCCAGTACTTC. It is translated as CASSGPRGLQETQYF. Full variable domain (outside the CDR3, taken from reference TRBV28 and TRBJ2-5): DVKVTQSSRYLVKRTGEKVFLECVQDMDHENMFWYRQDPGLGLRLIYFSYDVKMKEKGDIPEGYSVSREKKERFSLILESASTNQTSMYLCASSGPRGLQETQYFGPGTRLLVL.

There are a few counts of this clonotype. Just one base apart from a much larger clone, this may be a read error. V gene TRBV12-3 or TRBV12-4 combines with J gene TRBJ2-5, with TRBD2 as a possible D gene (6 bases). Deletions cut 7 bases from V and 9 bases from J, with 21 bases between. The CDR3 spans 14 residues. The CDR3 sequence is CASTLGGSSEAQYF. Here the CDR3 DNA reads TGTGCCAGCACCCTCGGAGGGAGTTCGGAGGCCCAGTACTTC.